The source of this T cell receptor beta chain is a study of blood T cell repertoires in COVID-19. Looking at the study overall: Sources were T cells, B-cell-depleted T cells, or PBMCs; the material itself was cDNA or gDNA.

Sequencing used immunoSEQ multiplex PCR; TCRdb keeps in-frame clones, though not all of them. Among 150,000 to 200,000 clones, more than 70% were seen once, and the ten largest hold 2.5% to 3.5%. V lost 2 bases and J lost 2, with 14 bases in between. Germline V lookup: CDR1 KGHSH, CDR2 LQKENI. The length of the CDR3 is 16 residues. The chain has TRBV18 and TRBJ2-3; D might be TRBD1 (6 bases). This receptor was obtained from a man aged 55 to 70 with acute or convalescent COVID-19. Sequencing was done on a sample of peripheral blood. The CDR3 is CASSPNLQGPTDTQYF. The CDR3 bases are TGTGCCAGCTCACCAAATCTTCAGGGGCCCACAGATACGCAGTATTTT. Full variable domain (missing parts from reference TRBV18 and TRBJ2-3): NAGVMQNPRHLVRRRGQEARLRCSPMKGHSHVYWYRQLPEEGLKFMVYLQKENIIDESGMPKERFSAEFPKEGPSILRIQQVVRGDSAAYFCASSPNLQGPTDTQYFGPGTRLTVL.